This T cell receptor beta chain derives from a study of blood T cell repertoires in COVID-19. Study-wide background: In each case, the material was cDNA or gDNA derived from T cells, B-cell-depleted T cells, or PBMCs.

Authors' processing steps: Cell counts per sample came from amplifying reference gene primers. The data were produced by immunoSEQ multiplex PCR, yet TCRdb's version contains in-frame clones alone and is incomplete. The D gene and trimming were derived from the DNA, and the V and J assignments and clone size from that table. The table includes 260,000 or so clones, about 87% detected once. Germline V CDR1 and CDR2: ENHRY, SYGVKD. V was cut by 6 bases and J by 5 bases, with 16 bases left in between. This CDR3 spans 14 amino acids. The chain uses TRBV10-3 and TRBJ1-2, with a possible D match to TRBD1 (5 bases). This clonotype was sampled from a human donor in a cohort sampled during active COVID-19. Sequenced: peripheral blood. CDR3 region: CAIRGSPGVYGYTF. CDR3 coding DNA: TGTGCCATCAGGGGGAGTCCGGGGGTGTATGGCTACACCTTC.